This is a list of T cell receptor beta chains from one sample in a study of glioma-infiltrating T cells after dendritic cell vaccination. Sequencing used immunoSEQ multiplex PCR; TCRdb keeps in-frame clones, though not all of them. Of 55,000 to 70,000 clones in the sample, around 86% were seen once. The input for sequencing was blood, taken before dendritic cell vaccination. The receptor source for this set is a human donor with glioblastoma. The CDR3 runs from the conserved cysteine through the conserved F or W.

cdr3_length v_call cdr3_aa
16 TRBV7-9 CASSLVRGISYNEQFF
14 TRBV28 CASSLAGINEKLFF
15 TRBV5-6 CASSLEASETYEQYF
15 TRBV6-1 CASRASDRVDEKLFF
16 TRBV7-6 CASSLGPSGTNEKLFF
15 TRBV28 CASSLGGGRETEAFF
19 TRBV29-1 CSVENPLGGSGGARNEQFF
11 TRBV6-9 CASGGGNEQFF
16 TRBV21-1 CASSMQAGCTNEKLFF
15 TRBV6-1 CASTPTGGWYNEQFF
14 TRBV7-2 CASSFRDRGEKLFF
15 TRBV4-2 CASSQELADTGELFF
11 TRBV29-1 CSVSQGYGYTF
14 TRBV6-6 CASTNLLGSNEQYF
13 TRBV29-1 CSVTKLAADTQYF
12 TRBV25-1 CASSDRRETQYF
15 TRBV2 CASSEDGGSGNTIYF
17 TRBV5-4 CASSSGGRGVNTGELFF
16 TRBV18 CASSSKDRVSYNEQFF
15 TRBV5-1 CASSLGQGLWGEQYF
14 TRBV5-1 CASSSDRGAGELFF
14 TRBV10-1 CAASSGIRPYEQYF
18 TRBV7-2 CASSLAAVEQPRNEKLFF
14 TRBV30 CAWSYKGSNQPQHF
14 TRBV7-9 CASSQGQGRTEAFF
11 TRBV20-1 CSAITAYEQYF